This TCR beta chain was recorded in a study of vaccination and CD4 T cells after COVID-19. About the study: Control cultures were given a CEFX pool, an HIV-1 Nef pool, or no peptide.

On this clonotype itself: The target antigen is unknown.

Treatment meaning: approximately 10-day PBMC culture with coronavirus spike peptide pools or control peptides (ViraFEST assay). Sequencing of the DNA from cultured CD4+ T cells was carried out with the Oncomine TCR Beta short-read assay. Using its own MiXCR run on the PCR reads, TCRdb lists one record per CDR3 protein. The sample comprises roughly 4,000 distinct CDR3 sequences, roughly a fifth of which are singletons, and less than 25% rests with the top ten. Germline-derived CDR1 and CDR2 are DFQATT and SNEGSKA (reference sequence). This CDR3 is built from 15 residues. Trimming pared 6 bases from V and 9 bases from J, leaving 24 bases between.

The sample was CD4+ T cells from blood, cultured in vitro. V gene TRBV20-1 combines with J gene TRBJ2-1, with D possibly being TRBD2 (7 bases). This sequence originates from a human donor who had recovered from COVID-19. The CDR3 is CSAAPARGATSEQFF. The CDR3 region has the DNA TGCAGTGCAGCGCCAGCCCGGGGGGCCACCAGTGAGCAGTTCTTC.